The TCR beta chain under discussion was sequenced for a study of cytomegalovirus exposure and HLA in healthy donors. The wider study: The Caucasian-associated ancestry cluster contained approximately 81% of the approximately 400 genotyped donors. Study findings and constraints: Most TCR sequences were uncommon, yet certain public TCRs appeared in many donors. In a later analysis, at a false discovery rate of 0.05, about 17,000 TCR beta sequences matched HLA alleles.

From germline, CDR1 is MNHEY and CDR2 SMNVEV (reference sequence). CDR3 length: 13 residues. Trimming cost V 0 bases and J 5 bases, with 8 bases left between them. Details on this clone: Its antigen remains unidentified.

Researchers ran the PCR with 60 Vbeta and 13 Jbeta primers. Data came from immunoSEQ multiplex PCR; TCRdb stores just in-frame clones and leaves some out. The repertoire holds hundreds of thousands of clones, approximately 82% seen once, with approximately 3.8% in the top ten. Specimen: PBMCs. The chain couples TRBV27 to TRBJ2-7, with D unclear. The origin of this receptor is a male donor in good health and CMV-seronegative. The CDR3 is CASSLSNFDEQYF. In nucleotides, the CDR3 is TGTGCCAGCAGTTTATCCAACTTCGACGAGCAGTACTTC.